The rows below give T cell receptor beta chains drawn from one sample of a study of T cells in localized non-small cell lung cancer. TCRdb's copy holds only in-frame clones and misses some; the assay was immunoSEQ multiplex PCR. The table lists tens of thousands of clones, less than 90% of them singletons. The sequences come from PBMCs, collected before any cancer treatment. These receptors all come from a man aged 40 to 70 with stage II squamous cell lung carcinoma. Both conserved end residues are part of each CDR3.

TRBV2,CASRYNPGQLNTEAFF
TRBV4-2,CASSSTGYYNEQFF
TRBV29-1,CSVERTSGSSPQEQYF
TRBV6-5,CASSYQGRGETQYF
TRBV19,CASSISGLPYNEQFF
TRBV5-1,CASSLTTSGSNEQFF
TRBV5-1,CASSLGGTEAWSGTQYF
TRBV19,CASSIVGQAAEAFF
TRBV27,CASSLIAGGYEQYF
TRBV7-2,CASSLLGGAVGTDTQYF